The source of this T cell receptor (beta chain) is a study of beta chain features in type 1 diabetes. Findings and limits, study-wide: TCRB CDR3s were moderately but significantly shorter in Type 1 diabetes patients in all four CD4+ subsets.

To note about this clone: The antigen is unknown.

The authors reverse transcribed all of the isolated RNA, so sequencing captured expressed TCRB transcripts. Clones were read by immunoSEQ multiplex PCR, and TCRdb kept only the in-frame ones, dropping some. The data hold about 340,000 clones, with roughly 14% observed a single time. CD4+ naive, central memory, regulatory and stem cell-like memory cells were sorted via CD45RO/CCR7/CD25/CD127/CD95/CD27. The J segment lost 3 bases and the V segment lost 2 bases, leaving 15 bases of the junction unmatched. Germline CDR1 is LGHNA and CDR2 is YNFKEQ. The CDR3 extends over 19 amino acids. V gene TRBV4-2 combines with J gene TRBJ1-5; 8 nucleotides align to TRBD1. The material sequenced was naive CD4+ T cells from blood. The TCR comes from a woman under 30 with type 1 diabetes. The CDR3 loop is CASSQQADRAGVNNQPQHF. In DNA, the CDR3 is TGTGCCAGCAGCCAACAGGCGGACAGGGCGGGAGTGAACAATCAGCCCCAGCATTTT.